The T cell receptor (beta chain) described here comes from a study of blood T cells in healthy people across ages. About this clonotype: Its specificity is not known.

Whole-study findings and limits: Among T cells, TCR beta diversity per million cells dropped roughly linearly as age rose. The long-lived group displayed more naive CD4+ cells, plus higher diversity, than the aged donors did.

Alongside a J-beta primer mix, a sample-barcoded 5' primer served in a second PCR lasting about 7 to 11 cycles. TCRdb re-called the 5' RACE reads through MiXCR, storing one row per CDR3 protein. The sample lists 650,000 to 900,000 distinct CDR3 sequences, approximately 59% occurring once. The CDR3 sequence is 13 residues long. Germline V gene data show CDR1 as SQVTM and CDR2 as ANQGSEA. The V and J ends lost 4 bases and 11 bases, in that order; junction bases with no gene match: 6. The source is a man aged 25 to 40 in good health. The sequenced sample consisted of blood. The chain carries TRBV29-1 and TRBJ2-1; the match to TRBD2 covers 12 bases. CDR3 in amino acids: CSVGPSGGAQQFF. CDR3 in DNA: TGCAGCGTTGGTCCTAGCGGGGGGGCCCAGCAGTTCTTC.